A single sample is the source of the 16 T cell receptor beta chains below, sequenced in a study of blood T cell repertoires in COVID-19. Assay used: immunoSEQ multiplex PCR; TCRdb lists only in-frame clones, some missing. This table holds roughly 40,000 clones, about 70% found once. The material sequenced was peripheral blood. These receptors all stem from a man between 70 and 80 years old with active or convalescent COVID-19.

This clone was observed a few times. The gene calls are TRBV15 and TRBJ1-4; TRBD1 aligns across 10 bases. This CDR3 has 16 amino acids. Germline V gene lookup returns CDR1 LNHNV and CDR2 YYDKDF (reference sequence). The junction had 4 bases not matched to a gene; V was cut back by 0 bases and J by 6 bases. CDR3 DNA sequence: TGTGCCACCAGCAGAGACACAGGACAGGGGGATGAAAAACTGTTTTTT. Amino acids: CATSRDTGQGDEKLFF.

The chain couples TRBV28 to TRBJ1-1; the match to TRBD1 covers 7 bases. Germline V gene data show CDR1 as MDHEN and CDR2 as SYDVKM. This CDR3 has 14 residues. Unmatched junction bases numbered 5, after V lost 7 bases and J lost 0 bases. This chain's CDR3 is CASKRTGMNTEAFF. CDR3 nucleotides: TGTGCCAGCAAGAGGACAGGCATGAACACTGAAGCTTTCTTT.

The chain couples TRBV9 to TRBJ2-2; 8 nucleotides match TRBD2. After removal of 0 bases from V and 4 bases from J, the junction contained 8 bases not matched to a gene. The CDR3 spans 17 residues. Germline values: CDR1 SGDLS, CDR2 YYNGEE. The CDR3: CASSVDVSGGSTGELFF. The CDR3 DNA reads TGTGCCAGCAGCGTAGACGTGAGCGGGGGCAGCACCGGGGAGCTGTTTTTT.

The chain combines TRBV28 with TRBJ2-2; TRBD2 matches at 8 bases. This CDR3 contains 14 residues. Losses at the gene ends were 5 bases for V and 6 bases for J; bases not matched to a gene: 5. Germline CDR1 MDHEN, CDR2 SYDVKM. The CDR3 region is CASSPYGGAGELFF. CDR3 in DNA: TGTGCCAGCAGTCCGTACGGGGGGGCCGGGGAGCTGTTTTTT.

The chain uses TRBV5-1 and TRBJ2-1; D gene ambiguous. Trimming removed 4 bases from V and 1 base from J, with 9 bases in between. CDR3 size: 14 residues. CDR1 is SGHRS, CDR2 YFSETQ, per germline. This CDR3 is CASSIGSSYNEQFF. CDR3 coding DNA: TGCGCCAGCAGCATTGGCAGTTCCTACAATGAGCAGTTCTTC.

This chain joins TRBV12-3 or TRBV12-4 and TRBJ1-1; TRBD1 matches at 7 bases. This CDR3 comprises 13 residues. The J segment lost 1 base and the V segment lost 6 bases, leaving 2 bases of the junction unmatched. The CDR3 sequence is CASSRDRNTEAFF. CDR3 in DNA: TGTGCCAGCAGCCGGGACAGGAACACTGAAGCTTTCTTT.

This clone showed up just a few times. This chain links TRBV9 with TRBJ2-3, with unresolved D. V lost 2 bases and J 5 bases, leaving 12 bases between the germline ends. Germline lookup yields CDR1 SGDLS and CDR2 YYNGEE. This CDR3 spans 14 amino acids. Here the CDR3 DNA reads TGTGCCAGCAGCGTCCAATCGGTTGGAGATACGCAGTATTTT. This gives the protein CASSVQSVGDTQYF.

V usage is TRBV28 and J usage is TRBJ2-5, with 8 bases matching TRBD1. The CDR3 totals 13 residues. V was pared by 6 bases and J by 5 bases, with 5 bases of the junction left unmatched. CDR1 MDHEN and CDR2 SYDVKM come from the germline V gene. The DNA of the CDR3 is TGTGCCAGCAGCACCGGGACAGGCGAGACCCAGTACTTC. It codes for CASSTGTGETQYF.

The genes are TRBV11-3 and TRBJ2-1; 11 bases map to TRBD2. The CDR3 length is 15 residues. The V segment lost 5 bases and the J segment 4 bases; nucleotides outside the gene matches: 4. The germline gives CDR1 SGHNT, CDR2 YENEEA. The CDR3 DNA reads TGTGCCAGCAGCCCCCTAGCGGGGGGTTACAATGAGCAGTTCTTC. The encoded protein is CASSPLAGGYNEQFF.

This sequence joins TRBV29-1 and TRBJ1-1, with a tentative D call TRBD1 (5 bases). V shed 7 bases and J shed 5 bases, with 14 bases lying between them. The CDR3 has 12 amino acids. CDR1 and CDR2 (germline): SQVTM, ANQGSEA. The CDR3, as DNA: TGCAGCGGGATACAGGAGAGGACTGAAGCTTTCTTT. It specifies CSGIQERTEAFF.

The chain is built from TRBV7-9 and TRBJ2-7; TRBD1 matches at 9 bases. Germline V gene data show CDR1 as SEHNR and CDR2 as FQNEAQ (reference sequence). The CDR3 is 15 residues long. Germline trimming cut 5 bases from V and 9 bases from J; bases unmatched to any gene: 14. The CDR3 protein is CASSPGIGDRESQYF. CDR3 DNA sequence: TGTGCCAGCAGCCCGGGAATAGGGGACAGGGAATCGCAGTACTTC.

The genes are TRBV5-1 and TRBJ2-7; perhaps TRBD2 as D (5 bases). Germline V CDR1 and CDR2: SGHRS, YFSETQ. CDR3 length: 14 residues. Trimming took off 1 base at V and 2 bases at J, with 10 bases between the two ends. CDR3 nucleotides: TGCGCCAGCAGCTTGACCGGGGAAGCCTACGAGCAGTACTTC. It is translated as CASSLTGEAYEQYF.

The chain carries TRBV9 and TRBJ2-3; TRBD2 matches at 11 bases. The CDR3 extends over 19 amino acids. Per the germline V gene, CDR1 is SGDLS and CDR2 is YYNGEE. The J segment lost 4 bases and the V segment lost 1 base, leaving 14 bases of the junction unmatched. Here the CDR3 reads CASSVRGLAGGTGPDTQYF. The CDR3 nucleotides read TGTGCCAGCAGCGTAAGGGGGCTAGCGGGGGGCACCGGGCCAGATACGCAGTATTTT.

This clone came up a few times. The V gene is TRBV28, the J gene TRBJ1-5; 8 bases are shared with TRBD1. The CDR3 covers 14 residues. V lost 6 bases and J lost 5; bases outside the gene matches: 6. Per the germline V gene, CDR1 is MDHEN and CDR2 is SYDVKM. DNA of the CDR3: TGTGCCAGCAGAGGACAGGGCAGAGATCAGCCCCAGCATTTT. It yields the protein CASRGQGRDQPQHF.

CDR3: CASSPYLTANYGYTF. CDR3 sequence (DNA): TGTGCCAGCAGTCCTTACTTAACAGCCAACTATGGCTACACCTTC. This chain joins TRBV27 and TRBJ1-2; D is unclear. The length of the CDR3 is 15 residues. From germline, CDR1 is MNHEY and CDR2 SMNVEV (reference sequence). The V end lost 5 bases, the J end lost 2 bases, and 15 bases lay between the germline ends.

This clone was seen more than once but under ten times. The rearrangement uses TRBV10-1 and TRBJ2-7, with a weak D call TRBD1 (6 bases). The V gene lost 4 bases and the J gene lost 0 bases, with 10 bases spanning the gap. CDR1 WNHNN and CDR2 SYGVQD come from the germline V gene (reference sequence). The CDR3 is 14 amino acids. The CDR3 loop is CASSASRGSYEQYF. The CDR3 DNA follows: TGCGCCAGCAGTGCGTCCAGGGGCTCCTACGAGCAGTACTTC.